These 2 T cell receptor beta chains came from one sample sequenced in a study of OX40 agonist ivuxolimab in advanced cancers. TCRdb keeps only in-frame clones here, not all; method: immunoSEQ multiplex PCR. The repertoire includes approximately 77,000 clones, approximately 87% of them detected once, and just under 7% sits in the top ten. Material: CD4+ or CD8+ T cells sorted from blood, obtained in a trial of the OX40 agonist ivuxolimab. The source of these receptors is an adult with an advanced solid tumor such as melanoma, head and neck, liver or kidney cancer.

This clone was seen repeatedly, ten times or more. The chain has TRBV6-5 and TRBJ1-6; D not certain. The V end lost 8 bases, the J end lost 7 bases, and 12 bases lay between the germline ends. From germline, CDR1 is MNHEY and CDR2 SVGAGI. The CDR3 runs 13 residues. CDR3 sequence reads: CASGLRLNSPLHF. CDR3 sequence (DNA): TGTGCCAGCGGACTTAGACTGAATTCACCCCTCCACTTT.

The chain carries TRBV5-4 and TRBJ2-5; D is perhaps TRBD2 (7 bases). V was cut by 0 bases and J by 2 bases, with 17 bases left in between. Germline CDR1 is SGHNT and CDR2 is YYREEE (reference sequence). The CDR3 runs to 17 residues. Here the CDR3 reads CASSLDGGLGRQETQYF. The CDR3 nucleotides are TGTGCCAGCAGCTTGGACGGGGGGCTAGGACGGCAAGAGACCCAGTACTTC.